The rows below give T cell receptor beta chains drawn from one sample of a study of early T cells in non-severe SARS-CoV-2 infection. TCRdb re-analysed the 5' RACE reads in MiXCR, keeping a single row per CDR3 protein. This table has roughly 100,000 distinct CDR3 sequences, less than 15% appearing once. The source material was whole blood. The source of these receptors is an adult who was a healthcare worker with PCR-confirmed SARS-CoV-2 infection or an uninfected control (not recorded which). Both conserved end residues are part of each CDR3. The D gene is left open where the match is weak. Clone size, where shown, is once, few, many, or a class for clones that have expanded.

V gene,CDR3 length,clone size,J gene,D gene,CDR3 protein,CDR3 DNA
TRBV20-1,14,few,TRBJ2-2,-,CSVPRGFHTGELFF,TGCAGTGTCCCCCGGGGGTTCCACACCGGGGAGCTGTTTTTT
TRBV20-1,14,many,TRBJ2-5,TRBD1,CSAREGTGRETQYF,TGCAGTGCTAGAGAGGGGACAGGTCGAGAGACCCAGTACTTC
TRBV5-1,17,many,TRBJ2-3,-,CASSLAVGGGSRDTQYF,TGCGCCAGCAGCTTGGCAGTCGGAGGGGGCTCGCGAGATACGCAGTATTTT
TRBV7-6,15,-,TRBJ2-3,TRBD2,CASSRTSGTTDTQYF,TGTGCCAGCAGCCGGACTAGCGGGACCACAGATACGCAGTATTTT
TRBV6-6,14,many,TRBJ1-5,TRBD1,CASRDRGRQQPQHF,TGTGCCAGCAGGGACAGGGGGCGGCAACAGCCCCAGCATTTT
TRBV11-2,14,few,TRBJ1-3,-,CASSLRGFGNTIYF,TGTGCCAGCAGCTTAAGGGGTTTCGGAAACACCATATATTTT
TRBV4-1,14,few,TRBJ1-2,-,CASSQDGDQYGYTF,TGCGCCAGCAGCCAAGATGGGGACCAATATGGCTACACCTTC
TRBV29-1,12,-,TRBJ2-2,-,CSVAKNTGELFF,TGCAGCGTTGCGAAGAACACCGGGGAGCTGTTTTTT
TRBV5-1,13,few,TRBJ2-3,-,CASSRPPTDTQYF,TGCGCCAGCAGCCGGCCACCAACAGATACGCAGTATTTT
TRBV4-1,16,many,TRBJ2-1,TRBD1,CASSLDRDRSYNEQFF,TGCGCCAGCAGCCTTGACAGGGATCGCTCCTACAATGAGCAGTTCTTC
TRBV9,15,few,TRBJ1-3,-,CASSVVGQADNTIYF,TGTGCCAGCAGCGTAGTGGGACAAGCGGATAACACCATATATTTT
TRBV27,13,-,TRBJ1-1,-,CASGRRENTEAFF,TGTGCCAGCGGGAGACGGGAGAACACTGAAGCTTTCTTT
TRBV28,14,many,TRBJ2-3,-,CASKGLSSTDTQYF,TGTGCCAGTAAGGGACTGAGTAGCACAGATACGCAGTATTTT
TRBV6-6,14,many,TRBJ1-1,TRBD1,CASSWTGKDTEAFF,TGTGCCAGCAGCTGGACAGGGAAAGACACTGAAGCTTTCTTT
TRBV12-3/TRBV12-4,13,few,TRBJ2-2,TRBD1,CASRATGAGELFF,TGTGCCAGCAGAGCGACAGGGGCCGGGGAGCTGTTTTTT
TRBV7-6,13,-,TRBJ2-7,-,CASSLQQDYEQYF,TGTGCCAGCAGTCTACAACAGGACTACGAGCAGTACTTC
TRBV7-8,16,-,TRBJ1-6,-,CASSLFALSYNSPLHF,TGTGCCAGCAGCTTATTCGCACTCTCCTATAATTCACCCCTCCACTTT
TRBV24-1,14,many,TRBJ2-2,TRBD1,CATRGNRGSGELFF,TGTGCCACCAGAGGGAACAGGGGGTCCGGGGAGCTGTTTTTT
TRBV12-3/TRBV12-4,12,few,TRBJ2-7,-,CASSFHGLDPYF,TGTGCCAGCAGTTTTCACGGACTCGACCCGTACTTC
TRBV18,13,few,TRBJ1-1,-,CASSPGRGERAFF,TGTGCCAGCTCACCAGGAAGAGGGGAGAGAGCTTTCTTT
TRBV4-2,11,few,TRBJ2-1,-,CASSQNNEQFF,TGTGCCAGCAGCCAAAACAATGAGCAGTTCTTC
TRBV12-2,16,-,TRBJ2-2,-,CASRLADRVHTGELFF,TGTGCAAGTCGCTTAGCGGACAGGGTTCACACCGGGGAGCTGTTTTTT
TRBV14,15,many,TRBJ1-6,-,CASSQNQGNNSPLHF,TGTGCCAGCAGCCAAAATCAGGGAAATAATTCACCCCTCCACTTT
TRBV28,16,many,TRBJ2-7,-,CASSPPGTALPYEQYF,TGTGCCAGCAGCCCCCCCGGGACGGCGCTCCCCTACGAGCAGTACTTC
TRBV7-3,14,once,TRBJ2-7,TRBD1,CASSSDRGRSEQYF,TGTGCCAGCAGCTCGGACAGGGGGAGGTCCGAGCAGTACTTC
TRBV2,14,-,TRBJ1-3,-,CASSGLLSGNTIYF,TGTGCCAGCAGTGGCCTCCTCTCTGGAAACACCATATATTTT
TRBV20-1,14,few,TRBJ2-1,TRBD2,CSASPLAGETEQFF,TGCAGTGCTAGTCCCCTAGCGGGGGAGACTGAGCAGTTCTTC
TRBV20-1,11,few,TRBJ2-3,TRBD1,CSALTGVTQYF,TGCAGTGCTCTTACAGGGGTTACGCAGTATTTT
TRBV28,15,many,TRBJ1-2,-,CASSLSVLNLYGYTF,TGTGCCAGCAGTTTATCAGTCCTTAACCTCTATGGCTACACCTTC
TRBV6-1,12,-,TRBJ1-1,-,CASRGGDTEAFF,TGTGCCAGCAGGGGAGGGGACACTGAAGCTTTCTTT
TRBV19,16,-,TRBJ1-1,TRBD1,CASSRSRGLYNTEAFF,TGTGCCAGTAGTCGATCCAGGGGGCTGTACAACACTGAAGCTTTCTTT